These T cell receptor beta chains were read from a single sample in a study of T cells in Graves' hyperthyroidism and ophthalmopathy. TCRdb independently ran MiXCR on the multiplex PCR reads; one entry per CDR3 protein. The sample lists roughly 350,000 distinct CDR3 sequences; around 13% were seen once. The source material was blood. Source of these receptors: a woman in her 30s with Graves' hyperthyroidism. CDR3s include the opening cysteine and the closing phenylalanine or tryptophan. Fields, in order: J gene, CDR3 length, clone size, V gene, CDR3 protein. A clone size is listed for some rows: how often the clone was seen (once, few, many), or a class if it is expanded.

J: TRBJ2-7
length: 14
size: many
V: TRBV28
CDR3: CASSTTSGTYEQYF

J: TRBJ2-3
length: 14
size: many
V: TRBV28
CDR3: CASSFVEPTDTQYF

J: TRBJ1-1
length: 16
size: -
V: TRBV9
CDR3: CASSVGSERLNTEAFF

J: TRBJ1-2
length: 14
size: many
V: TRBV5-1
CDR3: CASSLGGLSLGYTF

J: TRBJ2-1
length: 15
size: few
V: TRBV12-3/TRBV12-4
CDR3: CASSRGLEINNEQFF

J: TRBJ2-7
length: 14
size: many
V: TRBV29-1
CDR3: CSARTGSLGYEQYF

J: TRBJ2-7
length: 11
size: few
V: TRBV13
CDR3: CYGDRTYEQYF

J: TRBJ2-5
length: 11
size: -
V: TRBV6-5
CDR3: CASSCSGTQYF

J: TRBJ2-2
length: 15
size: -
V: TRBV18
CDR3: CTSSGTSRGTGELFF

J: TRBJ2-5
length: 13
size: few
V: TRBV18
CDR3: CASSPPVQETQYF

J: TRBJ1-6
length: 14
size: -
V: TRBV9
CDR3: CASSVDWVGSPLHF

J: TRBJ2-5
length: 13
size: -
V: TRBV4-1
CDR3: CASSQDRAETQYF

J: TRBJ2-5
length: 14
size: many
V: TRBV5-5
CDR3: CASSYRDRAETQYF

J: TRBJ1-2
length: 11
size: medium-sized
V: TRBV30
CDR3: CAWKRGNGYTF

J: TRBJ1-1
length: 16
size: many
V: TRBV6-1
CDR3: CASSYRRQGGNTEAFF

J: TRBJ2-3
length: 16
size: few
V: TRBV6-1
CDR3: CASTGQGGAISSTQYF

J: TRBJ2-2
length: 14
size: many
V: TRBV7-2
CDR3: CASSGTNVGGELFF

J: TRBJ1-1
length: 12
size: many
V: TRBV28
CDR3: CASSPRAGIAFF

J: TRBJ2-1
length: 16
size: many
V: TRBV12-3/TRBV12-4
CDR3: CASSLERGLSYNEQFF

J: TRBJ1-1
length: 15
size: many
V: TRBV28
CDR3: CASSLFGAVATEAFF

J: TRBJ2-5
length: 12
size: many
V: TRBV6-2/TRBV6-3
CDR3: CASSRAGQTQYF

J: TRBJ1-5
length: 14
size: -
V: TRBV7-2
CDR3: CASSLGGDNQPQHF

J: TRBJ2-1
length: 14
size: few
V: TRBV5-1
CDR3: CASSYTGGSNEQFF

J: TRBJ1-1
length: 13
size: many
V: TRBV19
CDR3: CASSYLGNTEAFF

J: TRBJ2-1
length: 12
size: few
V: TRBV4-1
CDR3: CASSRRAHEQFF

J: TRBJ2-3
length: 19
size: -
V: TRBV18
CDR3: CASSPPRTGRFLGRDTQYF

J: TRBJ2-1
length: 15
size: many
V: TRBV3-1
CDR3: CASSQGWGLPNEQFF

J: TRBJ2-3
length: 15
size: -
V: TRBV28
CDR3: CASSLTGEATDTQYF

J: TRBJ2-3
length: 13
size: many
V: TRBV11-2
CDR3: CASSLAAPDTQYF

J: TRBJ2-3
length: 15
size: -
V: TRBV20-1
CDR3: CSARLGLARVDTQYF

J: TRBJ2-1
length: 14
size: -
V: TRBV20-1
CDR3: CSARELAGYNEQFF